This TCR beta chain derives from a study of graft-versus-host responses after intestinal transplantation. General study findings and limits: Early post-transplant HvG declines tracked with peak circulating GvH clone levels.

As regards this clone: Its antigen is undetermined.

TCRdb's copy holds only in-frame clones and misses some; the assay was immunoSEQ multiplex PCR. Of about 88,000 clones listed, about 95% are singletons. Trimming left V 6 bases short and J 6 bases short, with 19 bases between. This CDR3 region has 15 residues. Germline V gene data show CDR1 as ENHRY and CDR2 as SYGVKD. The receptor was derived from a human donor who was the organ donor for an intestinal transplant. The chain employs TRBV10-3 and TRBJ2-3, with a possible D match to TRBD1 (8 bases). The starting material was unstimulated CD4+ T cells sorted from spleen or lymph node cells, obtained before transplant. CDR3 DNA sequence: TGTGCCATCAGATCGGTACAGGGGGGGAGGGATACGCAGTATTTT. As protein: CAIRSVQGGRDTQYF.